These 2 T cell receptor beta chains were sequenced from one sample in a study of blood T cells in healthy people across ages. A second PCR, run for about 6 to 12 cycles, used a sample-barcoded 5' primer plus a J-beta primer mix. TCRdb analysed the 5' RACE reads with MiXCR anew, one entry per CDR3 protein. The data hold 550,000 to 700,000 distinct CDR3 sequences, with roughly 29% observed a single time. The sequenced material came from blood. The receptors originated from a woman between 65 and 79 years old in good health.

The CDR3 nucleotides are TGTGCCAGCAGCTTAACTGGACAGTGGAACTATGGCTACACCTTC. Protein sequence: CASSLTGQWNYGYTF. The rearrangement joins TRBV6-2 or TRBV6-3 to TRBJ1-2; TRBD1 might be the D (6 bases). Looked up from germline, CDR1 is MNHEY and CDR2 is SVGEGT. The CDR3 consists of 15 residues. Trimming took off 6 bases at V and 2 bases at J, with 16 bases between the two ends.

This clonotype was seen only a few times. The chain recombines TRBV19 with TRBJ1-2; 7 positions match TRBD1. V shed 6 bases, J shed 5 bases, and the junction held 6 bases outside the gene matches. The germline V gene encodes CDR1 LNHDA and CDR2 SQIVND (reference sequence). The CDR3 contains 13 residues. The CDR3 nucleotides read TGTGCCAGTAGACCGGGACAGAGATATGGCTACACCTTC. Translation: CASRPGQRYGYTF.